The 3 T cell receptor beta chains below were found in one sample sequenced in a study of CD8 T cells in Susac syndrome. Reverse transcription of roughly 0.5 to 1 ug RNA was performed with random hexamers. In TCRdb, the immunoSEQ multiplex PCR reads were re-called with MiXCR into one record per CDR3 protein. The table lists hundreds of thousands of distinct CDR3 sequences, around 85% of them singletons. Input material: CD8+ T cells from PBMCs. Receptors were obtained from a human donor with multiple sclerosis.

This chain connects TRBV20-1 to TRBJ1-3; D perhaps matches TRBD1 (6 bases). The CDR3 runs to 15 residues. With 5 bases removed from V and 1 base from J, the gap between germline ends came to 15 bases. Germline assignment: CDR1 DFQATT and CDR2 SNEGSKA (reference sequence). The CDR3 nucleotides read TGCAGTGCTGCCCTACAGGGAGGGTCTGGAAACACCATATATTTT. This encodes CSAALQGGSGNTIYF.

J is TRBJ1-1 and V is TRBV19; D gene ambiguous. There are 12 residues in the CDR3. The V end was cut by 7 bases, the J end by 0 bases, with 6 bases between. Per the germline V gene, CDR1 is LNHDA and CDR2 is SQIVND (reference sequence). As DNA, the CDR3 is TGTGCCAGTAAAACAGTGAACACTGAAGCTTTCTTT. The encoded protein is CASKTVNTEAFF.

The table lists this clonotype with a count of one. The chain carries TRBV5-1 and TRBJ2-3; maybe TRBD2 (5 bases). The CDR3 has 15 residues. The germline V and J ends were trimmed by 4 bases and 5 bases, with 17 bases remaining between them. Germline CDR1 SGHRS, CDR2 YFSETQ. DNA of the CDR3: TGCGCCAGCAGCCCCCTCTCGGACTTGGGAGATACGCAGTATTTT. It encodes CASSPLSDLGDTQYF.